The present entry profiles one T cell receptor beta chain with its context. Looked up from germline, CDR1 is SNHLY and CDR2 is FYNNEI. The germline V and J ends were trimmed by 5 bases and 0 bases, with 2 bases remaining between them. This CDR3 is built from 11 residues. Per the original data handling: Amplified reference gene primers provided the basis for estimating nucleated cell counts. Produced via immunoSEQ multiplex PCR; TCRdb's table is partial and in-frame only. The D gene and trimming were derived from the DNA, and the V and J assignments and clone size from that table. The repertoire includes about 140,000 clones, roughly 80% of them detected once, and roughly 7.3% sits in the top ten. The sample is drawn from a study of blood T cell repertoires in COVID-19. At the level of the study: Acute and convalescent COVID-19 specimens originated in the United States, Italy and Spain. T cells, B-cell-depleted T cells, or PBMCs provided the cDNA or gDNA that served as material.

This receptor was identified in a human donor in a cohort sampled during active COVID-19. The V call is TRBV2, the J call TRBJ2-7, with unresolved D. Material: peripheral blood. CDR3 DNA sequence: TGTGCCAGCAGTCGCTCCTACGAGCAGTACTTC. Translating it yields CASSRSYEQYF.